The next 10 T cell receptor beta chains were all read from a single sample in a study of blood T cell repertoires in COVID-19. The data were produced by immunoSEQ multiplex PCR, yet TCRdb's version contains in-frame clones alone and is incomplete. The data hold roughly 230,000 clones, with 89% observed a single time. The sample taken for sequencing was peripheral blood. The receptors here all came from a woman aged 40 to 50 who had recovered from COVID-19.

The rearrangement links TRBV11-2 to TRBJ1-2; TRBD1 agrees at 7 bases. This CDR3 contains 14 residues. V shed 5 bases, J shed 8 bases, and the junction held 11 bases outside the gene matches. The germline V gene encodes CDR1 SGHAT and CDR2 FQNNGV. The CDR3 spells CASSPGRGVTGYTF. CDR3 nucleotide sequence: TGTGCCAGCAGCCCAGGCAGGGGGGTGACGGGCTACACCTTC.

The CDR3 DNA reads as TGCGCCAGCAGTGCGAAGACTAGCGGACAAGAGACCCAGTACTTC. This gives the protein CASSAKTSGQETQYF. V is TRBV10-1 and J is TRBJ2-5; 9 nucleotides agree with TRBD2. The CDR3 totals 15 residues. CDR1 and CDR2 (germline): WNHNN, SYGVQD (reference sequence). V lost 4 bases to trimming and J lost 2 bases; unmatched junction nucleotides: 5.

This clone was observed once. This chain connects TRBV9 to TRBJ2-1; TRBD1 is a possible D gene (5 bases). V lost 3 bases to trimming and J lost 11 bases, with 12 bases between them. CDR1 and CDR2 (germline): SGDLS, YYNGEE. CDR3 length equals 12 residues. The CDR3: CASSDQTDKQFF. DNA of the CDR3: TGTGCCAGCAGCGACCAGACAGATAAGCAGTTCTTC.

The J gene is TRBJ1-2, the V gene TRBV5-4, with D unclear. CDR3 length: 14 amino acids. Germline V gene data show CDR1 as SGHNT and CDR2 as YYREEE (reference sequence). Trimming pared 4 bases from V and 6 bases from J, leaving 16 bases between. Written as DNA, the CDR3 is TGTGCCAGCAGCCCAGGAGAGGGCTGGGATGGCTACACCTTC. Residues: CASSPGEGWDGYTF.

The chain links TRBV5-1 to TRBJ2-5; 9 nucleotides agree with TRBD1. The CDR3 sequence is 16 residues long. The ends lost 4 bases at V and 2 bases at J; junction bases unmatched: 9. Germline V lookup: CDR1 SGHRS, CDR2 YFSETQ. The DNA of the CDR3 is TGCGCCAGCAGCACGGGCTTAGGGACAGGGCAAGAGACCCAGTACTTC. It yields the protein CASSTGLGTGQETQYF. Based on the CDR3 plus reference TRBV5-1 and TRBJ2-5, the full variable domain is KAGVTQTPRYLIKTRGQQVTLSCSPISGHRSVSWYQQTPGQGLQFLFEYFSETQRNKGNFPGRFSGRQFSNSRSEMNVSTLELGDSALYLCASSTGLGTGQETQYFGPGTRLLVL.

In this sample, this clone turned up a few times. V gene TRBV6-5 combines with J gene TRBJ2-3; TRBD1 agrees at 7 bases. Losses at the gene ends were 7 bases for V and 8 bases for J; bases not matched to a gene: 15. CDR1 is MNHEY, CDR2 SVGAGI, per germline. This CDR3 is 15 amino acids long. CDR3 nucleotide sequence: TGTGCCAGCACCCAGAGGGGGCCCATGGGAAGTACGCAGTATTTT. Translated: CASTQRGPMGSTQYF.

The chain carries TRBV4-1 and TRBJ2-5, with 13 positions matching TRBD2. CDR3 length: 16 residues. After removal of 0 bases from V and 5 bases from J, the junction contained 3 bases not matched to a gene. CDR1 and CDR2 from the germline V gene are MGHRA and YSYEKL. The CDR3, as DNA: TGCGCCAGCAGCCAAGATGGGACTAGCGGGGATGAGACCCAGTACTTC. Amino acid sequence: CASSQDGTSGDETQYF.

This chain joins TRBV10-2 and TRBJ2-1; D not certain. The V gene's germline CDR1 is WSHSY and CDR2 SAAADI. Between the trimmed V and J ends, which lost 6 bases and 9 bases, there was a span of 9 bases. The CDR3 contains 11 residues. Here the CDR3 reads CASRSLTEQFF. The CDR3 DNA reads as TGCGCCAGCAGGAGTCTCACTGAGCAGTTCTTC.

This sequence joins TRBV18 and TRBJ2-2; 10 positions agree with TRBD2. Per germline, CDR1 KGHSH and CDR2 LQKENI. J gave up 3 bases and V 6 bases, and 4 bases lay outside the gene matches. This CDR3 has 15 residues. The CDR3 sequence is CASSHGLADTGELFF. CDR3 sequence (DNA): TGTGCCAGCTCCCACGGACTAGCGGACACCGGGGAGCTGTTTTTT. Variable domain in full (rest from reference TRBV18 and TRBJ2-2): NAGVMQNPRHLVRRRGQEARLRCSPMKGHSHVYWYRQLPEEGLKFMVYLQKENIIDESGMPKERFSAEFPKEGPSILRIQQVVRGDSAAYFCASSHGLADTGELFFGEGSRLTVL.

The rearrangement uses TRBV6-5 and TRBJ2-4; a weak D match, TRBD1 (6 bases). Germline V gene sequence: CDR1 MNHEY, CDR2 SVGAGI. This CDR3 region has 14 residues. The ends were cut back, 4 bases at V and 10 bases at J, with 17 bases in the middle. The CDR3 DNA reads TGTGCCAGCAGTTTAACTCTAGAAGGGGGAATTCAGTACTTC. Residues: CASSLTLEGGIQYF.